One sample yielded the 22 T cell receptor beta chains listed below, sequenced in a study of post-analysis software for immune sequencing data. No cognate antigen is known for these TCRs. Unique molecular identifiers tagged the TCR beta cDNA libraries. TCRdb fed the PCR reads into MiXCR, producing one record per CDR3 protein. The table has roughly 540,000 distinct CDR3 sequences, under 40% seen once; the top ten hold 5% to 6%. Study findings and constraints: Comparison of patients with controls showed 4 to 6 TRBV segments more frequent in patients, TRBV5-6, TRBV5-1 and TRBV20-1 among them.

The sample taken for sequencing was blood. The source of these receptors is a girl aged 2 to 17 with multiple sclerosis.

V is TRBV3-1 and J is TRBJ1-2, with D tentatively TRBD1 (6 bases). Trimming took off 3 bases at V and 2 bases at J, with 16 bases between the two ends. The CDR3 sequence is 16 residues long. Germline V gives CDR1 LGHDT, CDR2 YNNKEL (reference sequence). The CDR3 sequence is CASSHGGTSHNYGYTF. CDR3 in DNA: TGTGCCAGCAGCCACGGAGGGACATCTCACAACTATGGCTACACCTTC.

This clonotype was counted only a few times. V gene TRBV12-3 or TRBV12-4 combines with J gene TRBJ2-7, with 11 bases identical to TRBD2. CDR3 length: 16 residues. Trimming took 1 base from V and 2 from J; bases not matched to a gene: 4. The DNA for the CDR3 is TGTGCCAGCAGTTTAGAACTAGCGGGGGAAACCTACGAGCAGTACTTC. Amino acid sequence: CASSLELAGETYEQYF.

About this clonotype itself: Since a much larger clone is just one base distant, this may be a read error. The rearrangement uses TRBV12-3 or TRBV12-4 and TRBJ2-1; 10 positions match TRBD2. V lost 8 bases to trimming and J lost 7 bases; unmatched junction nucleotides: 5. The CDR3 runs to 13 residues. CDR3 residues: CASGLAGANEQFF. The CDR3 DNA reads TGTGCCAGCGGTCTAGCGGGGGCGAATGAGCAGTTCTTC.

This clonotype has ten or more counts. The chain employs TRBV7-2 and TRBJ2-1, with 9 bases fitting TRBD2. The V and J ends lost 2 bases and 10 bases, in that order; junction bases with no gene match: 12. CDR3 length equals 16 residues. CDR1 and CDR2 (germline): SGHTA, FQGNSA. The CDR3 bases are TGTGCCAGCAGCTTAATCCTTGCGGGGGGGTCGGAGGAGCAGTTCTTC. It codes for CASSLILAGGSEEQFF.

This chain joins TRBV7-3 and TRBJ2-1; 10 bases match TRBD2. V lost 6 bases and J lost 8; bases outside the gene matches: 4. The CDR3 runs 13 residues. Germline V gene sequence: CDR1 SGHTA, CDR2 FQGTGA. The CDR3 sequence: CASRPSGGHEQFF. For the CDR3, the DNA is TGTGCCAGCAGGCCTAGCGGGGGCCATGAGCAGTTCTTC.

This clonotype was observed a few times. This chain links TRBV7-9 with TRBJ2-1; 12 bases agree with TRBD2. V dropped 2 bases and J dropped 3; count of bases not matched to a gene: 14. Germline loops: CDR1 SEHNR, CDR2 FQNEAQ (reference sequence). This CDR3 region has 20 residues. The CDR3 nucleotides read TGTGCCAGCAGCTTATCTAAGACTAGCGGGGGAGCCCCCTTCTACAATGAGCAGTTCTTC. It specifies CASSLSKTSGGAPFYNEQFF.

The chain couples TRBV5-1 to TRBJ2-1, with TRBD1 identical over 7 bases. The CDR3 has 15 residues. Losses at the gene ends were 0 bases for V and 5 bases for J; bases not matched to a gene: 5. From germline, CDR1 is SGHRS and CDR2 YFSETQ. The CDR3 DNA is TGCGCCAGCAGCTTGGACAGGGGACGCCACAATGAGCAGTTCTTC. This codes for CASSLDRGRHNEQFF.

V and J are TRBV11-2 and TRBJ2-7, with D possibly being TRBD2 (5 bases). V lost 1 base, J lost 1 base, and 8 bases lay in between. The germline CDR1 and CDR2 sequences are SGHAT and FQNNGV. CDR3 length: 14 amino acids. CDR3 nucleotides: TGTGCCAGCAGCTTAGTCCGGGGATCCTACGAGCAGTACTTC. This codes for CASSLVRGSYEQYF.

There are a few counts of this clonotype. The genes are TRBV7-8 and TRBJ2-1; D not certain. Between the trimmed V and J ends, which lost 6 bases and 3 bases, there was a span of 15 bases. The CDR3 consists of 15 residues. CDR1 SGHVS and CDR2 FQNEAQ come from the germline V gene. The CDR3 sequence is CASSFRFILYNEQFF. The CDR3 DNA reads as TGTGCCAGCAGTTTTAGGTTCATCCTCTACAATGAGCAGTTCTTC.

This clonotype was recorded a few times. The chain uses TRBV11-2 and TRBJ1-6, with 9 positions matching TRBD1. The CDR3 is made up of 15 amino acids. Germline loops: CDR1 SGHAT, CDR2 FQNNGV. V lost 5 bases, J lost 10 bases, and 9 bases stayed unmatched. Written as DNA, the CDR3 is TGTGCCAGCAGCCAAAAGGGACAGGGAGGCTCACCCCTCCACTTT. Encoded protein: CASSQKGQGGSPLHF. Full variable domain (missing parts from reference TRBV11-2 and TRBJ1-6): EAGVAQSPRYKIIEKRQSVAFWCNPISGHATLYWYQQILGQGPKLLIQFQNNGVVDDSQLPKDRFSAERLKGVDSTLKIQPAKLEDSAVYLCASSQKGQGGSPLHFGNGTRLTVT.

Only a few counts were recorded for this clonotype. The chain couples TRBV11-1 to TRBJ2-7; tentatively, D is TRBD1 (6 bases). The CDR3 runs 14 residues. Germline CDR1 reads SGHAT; CDR2 reads FQDESV (reference sequence). Trimming left V 6 bases short and J 4 bases short, with 16 bases between. For the CDR3, the DNA is TGTGCCAGCAGTCCTGACAGGCGTCCTTACGAGCAGTACTTC. Encoded protein: CASSPDRRPYEQYF.

The J gene is TRBJ1-6, the V gene TRBV3-1; D remains unclear. V was pared by 0 bases and J by 13 bases, with 10 bases between. The CDR3 totals 13 residues. Germline-derived CDR1 and CDR2 are LGHDT and YNNKEL (reference sequence). This CDR3 is CASSQDGGRPLHF. CDR3 DNA sequence: TGTGCCAGCAGCCAAGATGGAGGGAGGCCCCTCCACTTT.

In its sample, this clonotype was seen a few times. The genes are TRBV5-1 and TRBJ1-2; possibly TRBD1 for D (5 bases). The length of the CDR3 is 13 residues. Trimming took off 5 bases at V and 8 bases at J, with 16 bases between the two ends. Germline CDR1 reads SGHRS; CDR2 reads YFSETQ. As DNA, the CDR3 is TGCGCCAGCAGTACTGACAGCCTGGGGGGCTACACCTTC. This codes for CASSTDSLGGYTF. The variable domain in full, with the rest retrieved from reference TRBV5-1 and TRBJ1-2, is KAGVTQTPRYLIKTRGQQVTLSCSPISGHRSVSWYQQTPGQGLQFLFEYFSETQRNKGNFPGRFSGRQFSNSRSEMNVSTLELGDSALYLCASSTDSLGGYTFGSGTRLTVV.

This clonotype occurred a few times. V is TRBV6-5 and J is TRBJ2-1; 10 nucleotides agree with TRBD2. Germline loops: CDR1 MNHEY, CDR2 SVGAGI. With V trimmed by 5 bases and J by 6 bases, 4 bases remained unmatched. This CDR3 region has 14 residues. This CDR3 is CASSTAGGPNEQFF. CDR3 sequence (DNA): TGTGCCAGCAGTACAGCGGGGGGGCCCAATGAGCAGTTCTTC.

The V gene is TRBV7-8, the J gene TRBJ1-5; D possibly corresponds to TRBD1 (6 bases). The CDR3 length is 15 residues. The germline V and J ends were trimmed by 3 bases and 5 bases, with 14 bases remaining between them. The germline V gene encodes CDR1 SGHVS and CDR2 FQNEAQ. The chain's CDR3 is CASSLGGLRDQPQHF. CDR3 DNA: TGTGCCAGCAGCTTGGGGGGGCTGAGGGATCAGCCCCAGCATTTT.

The chain joins TRBV3-1 to TRBJ2-6; D unresolved. The CDR3 contains 16 residues. Germline V gene lookup returns CDR1 LGHDT and CDR2 YNNKEL (reference sequence). V was pared by 8 bases and J by 0 bases, with 14 bases between. CDR3 region: CASLGRHLSGANVLTF. The CDR3 nucleotides read TGTGCCAGCCTTGGCCGGCACCTCTCTGGGGCCAACGTCCTGACTTTC.

This clonotype was seen a few times. The chain combines TRBV27 with TRBJ2-1; 7 bases agree with TRBD1. Germline V gene sequence: CDR1 MNHEY, CDR2 SMNVEV (reference sequence). The CDR3 sequence is 16 residues long. The V gene end was trimmed by 5 bases and the J gene end by 5 bases; junction bases not matched to a gene: 12. In nucleotides, the CDR3 is TGTGCCAGCAGTCCTTGGGCGACAGGGTTCGACAATGAGCAGTTCTTC. This encodes CASSPWATGFDNEQFF.

The chain is built from TRBV10-3 and TRBJ2-6; D uncertain. CDR3 length: 18 residues. Trimming left V 0 bases short and J 0 bases short, with 12 bases between. Germline values: CDR1 ENHRY, CDR2 SYGVKD. The CDR3, as DNA: TGTGCCATCAGTGAGTCCTTAGGCAGTGCCTCTGGGGCCAACGTCCTGACTTTC. Residues: CAISESLGSASGANVLTF.

V and J are TRBV6-6 and TRBJ1-5, with D possibly TRBD1 on 5 matching bases. Trimming removed 0 bases at V and 0 bases at J, with 9 bases between. The germline V gene encodes CDR1 MNHNY and CDR2 SVGAGI (reference sequence). This CDR3 has 16 residues. The CDR3 sequence is CASSYSQGDSNQPQHF. The CDR3 coding sequence is TGTGCCAGCAGTTACTCGCAAGGGGATAGCAATCAGCCCCAGCATTTT.

This clonotype was recorded at least ten times. CDR3 nucleotides: TGCGCCAGCAGCTCCGATGGCTACAATGAGCAGTTCTTC. Encoded protein: CASSSDGYNEQFF. J is TRBJ2-1 and V is TRBV5-1; D uncertain. The length of the CDR3 is 13 residues. Trimming cost V 3 bases and J 3 bases, with 7 bases left between them. Germline-derived CDR1 and CDR2 are SGHRS and YFSETQ.

This clonotype was counted between two and nine times. V and J are TRBV5-1 and TRBJ2-5, with no clear D. The V end was cut by 0 bases, the J end by 1 base, with 10 bases between. This CDR3 is 15 amino acids long. CDR1 is SGHRS, CDR2 YFSETQ, per germline. The CDR3: CASSLDIAIQETQYF. The CDR3 DNA sequence: TGCGCCAGCAGCTTGGATATCGCTATCCAAGAGACCCAGTACTTC.

This rearrangement joins TRBV5-1 to TRBJ2-7, with D unresolved. CDR3 length: 16 residues. V was clipped by 0 bases and J by 3 bases, with 16 bases between them. Germline CDR1 SGHRS, CDR2 YFSETQ. Here the CDR3 DNA reads TGCGCCAGCAGCTTGGTAGCTTCTGCAGGTGACTACGAGCAGTACTTC. It encodes CASSLVASAGDYEQYF.